This is a list of T cell receptor beta chains from one sample in a study of T cells after yellow fever vaccination. MiXCR, run by TCRdb on the 5' RACE reads, gives a single entry per CDR3 protein. The profile shows approximately 240,000 distinct CDR3 sequences, about 3.7% of them singletons. The sequencing here drew on PBMCs, taken 15 days after the yellow fever booster vaccination. The receptors derive from a man younger than 35 who received the YFV17D yellow fever vaccine. Both conserved end residues are part of each CDR3. A D gene is named only where the DNA matches it firmly. A clone size is listed for some rows: how often the clone was seen (once, few, many), or a class if it is expanded.

15,TRBJ2-3,TRBV7-2,.,.,TGTGCCAGCAGCCATCGCAGGGGGGGGGTAGATACGCAGTATTTT,CASSHRRGGVDTQYF
18,TRBJ1-4,TRBV20-1,many,TRBD1,TGCAGTGCTAGAAAAGACAGGGTCGGTTCGAGGGCTAATGAAAAACTGTTTTTT,CSARKDRVGSRANEKLFF
16,TRBJ2-2,TRBV9,once,TRBD1,TGTGCCAGCAGCCTCCCGGGGACAGGCAATACCGGGGAGCTGTTTTTT,CASSLPGTGNTGELFF
15,TRBJ2-1,TRBV5-1,many,TRBD1,TGCGCCAGCAGCTTGGCCGGGACAGGGGTTCTTGCGCAGTTCTTC,CASSLAGTGVLAQFF
14,TRBJ2-1,TRBV10-3,many,TRBD1,TGTGCCATCAGCACGGGACAGCGCTACAATGAGCAGTTCTTC,CAISTGQRYNEQFF
15,TRBJ1-3,TRBV18,few,.,TGTGCCAGCTCACTCACGGATCCCTCTGGAAACACCATATATTTT,CASSLTDPSGNTIYF
12,TRBJ1-5,TRBV7-9,many,.,TGTGCCAGCAGCTCCGGGGACCGGGGCCAGCATTTT,CASSSGDRGQHF
14,TRBJ2-3,TRBV28,many,.,TGTGCCAGCACGGAGGAGTCTAGCACAGATACGCAGTATTTT,CASTEESSTDTQYF
12,TRBJ2-5,TRBV5-1,many,.,TGCGCCAGCAGCTTGCCCCAAGAGACCCAGTACTTC,CASSLPQETQYF
14,TRBJ1-5,TRBV6-5,.,.,TGTGCCAGCAGTTTGTTCAGGGGCAATCAGCCGCTGCATTTT,CASSLFRGNQPLHF
13,TRBJ1-5,TRBV20-1,many,TRBD1,TGCAGTGCCAGGACAGGGGGTCAGCAGCCCCAGCATTTT,CSARTGGQQPQHF
14,TRBJ2-5,TRBV6-5,many,.,TGTGCCAGCCAAACAGCGGAGTACCAAGAGACCCAGTACTTC,CASQTAEYQETQYF
13,TRBJ2-1,TRBV5-4,many,TRBD1,TGTGCCAGCAGCTGGTACGGACAGGGTATCCCGTTCTTC,CASSWYGQGIPFF
14,TRBJ2-3,TRBV23-1,many,.,TGCGCCAGCAGTCAATCCGGGCTGGCAGATACGCAGTATTTT,CASSQSGLADTQYF
24,TRBJ2-3,TRBV12-5,many,TRBD2,TGTGCTAGTGGTTTCGGGGCGACAGGCACCGGGGTTCTAGCGGGTCGTGGATGGGCAGATACGCAGTATTTT,CASGFGATGTGVLAGRGWADTQYF
14,TRBJ1-6,TRBV7-8,many,.,TGTGCCAGCAGCTTAGCTAGGGAGGGTTCACCCCTCCACTTT,CASSLAREGSPLHF
14,TRBJ2-4,TRBV7-9,few,.,TGTGCCAGCAGCTTAGGGGGGCTTGAAAACATTCAGTACTTC,CASSLGGLENIQYF
15,TRBJ1-3,TRBV11-2,many,TRBD1,TGTGCCAGCAGCTCGGGACAGTACTCTGGAAACACCATATATTTT,CASSSGQYSGNTIYF
13,TRBJ2-1,TRBV4-1,many,TRBD2,TGCGCCAGCACCTACAACGGGGGGAGTGAGCAGTTCTTC,CASTYNGGSEQFF
15,TRBJ1-5,TRBV10-3,many,.,TGTGCCATCAGTGATGGAAAGGTCTGGGAGCAGCCCCAGCATTTT,CAISDGKVWEQPQHF
13,TRBJ2-5,TRBV5-1,many,.,TGCGCCAGCAGCTTGATCGGGGGAGAGACCCAGTACTTC,CASSLIGGETQYF
14,TRBJ2-5,TRBV5-1,many,.,TGCGCCAGCAGCTTCGGGACACTCCAAGAGACCCAGTACTTC,CASSFGTLQETQYF
15,TRBJ1-6,TRBV5-1,many,TRBD1,TGCGCCAGCAGACAACCGACAGGGGATAATTCACCCCTCCACTTT,CASRQPTGDNSPLHF
16,TRBJ2-1,TRBV5-1,many,TRBD2,TGCGCCAGCAGCTTTGAACTAGCGGGCGGCCACAATGAGCAGTTCTTC,CASSFELAGGHNEQFF
15,TRBJ1-5,TRBV28,many,.,TGTGCCAGCAGTTTAATTGTCCAGGGCGTTCAGCCCCAGCATTTT,CASSLIVQGVQPQHF
14,TRBJ2-7,TRBV5-1,many,TRBD1,TGCGCCAGCAGCTTGGGGACAGGGGGCGACGAGCAGTACTTC,CASSLGTGGDEQYF
14,TRBJ2-5,TRBV7-2,many,.,TGTGCCAGCAGCTTTGGGGGCGCTTCTCAGACCCAGTACTTC,CASSFGGASQTQYF
12,TRBJ2-1,TRBV19,many,TRBD1,TGTGCCAGTACTCGGGACAGGGGAGAGCAGTTCTTC,CASTRDRGEQFF
15,TRBJ2-1,TRBV5-1,many,.,TGCGCCAGCAGCTTGCAGGGCTACTCCTACAATGAGCAGTTCTTC,CASSLQGYSYNEQFF
21,TRBJ2-2,TRBV12-2,few,.,TGTGCAAGTCGCTTCGCTCTTTCCGGGACTAGCGGGGGGGAGAACACCGGGGAGCTGTTTTTT,CASRFALSGTSGGENTGELFF
16,TRBJ1-5,TRBV6-5,few,.,TGTGCCAGCAGTTCCGGTTGGGGCGTGAGCAATCAGCCCCAGCATTTT,CASSSGWGVSNQPQHF
15,TRBJ2-3,TRBV5-1,many,TRBD2,TGCGCCAGCAGCGATAGCGGGGCTTCGACAGATACGCAGTATTTT,CASSDSGASTDTQYF
15,TRBJ2-7,TRBV3-1,many,.,TGTGCCAGCAGCCAAGATTTCAGTTTGGGGGTCGAGCAGTACTTC,CASSQDFSLGVEQYF
13,TRBJ1-6,TRBV18,.,.,TGTGCCAGCTCACCACAGCCTAATTCACCCCTCCACTTT,CASSPQPNSPLHF
14,TRBJ1-2,TRBV29-1,many,.,TGCAGCGCCCTGGGCCGCGGGACTAACTATGGCTACACCTTC,CSALGRGTNYGYTF
16,TRBJ2-7,TRBV7-9,many,.,TGTGCCAGCAGCCCCGGTACAGGTCTTTTTATGTACGAGCAGTACTTC,CASSPGTGLFMYEQYF
15,TRBJ2-6,TRBV29-1,many,.,TGCACCGCAGGTCGGGATTTATCTGGGGCCAACGTCCTGACTTTC,CTAGRDLSGANVLTF
12,TRBJ2-3,TRBV5-1,many,.,TGCGCCAGCAGCCTTCACACAGATACGCAGTATTTT,CASSLHTDTQYF
12,TRBJ2-1,TRBV29-1,many,.,TGCAGCGTTGATCGTGGCAGGGAAAAGCAGTTCTTC,CSVDRGREKQFF
11,TRBJ2-1,TRBV20-1,many,.,TGCAGTGCTGCCTCCTACAATGAGCAGTTCTTC,CSAASYNEQFF
12,TRBJ2-5,TRBV20-1,.,.,TGCAGTGCTAGAGATTGGAGGGAGACCCAGTACTTC,CSARDWRETQYF
14,TRBJ2-5,TRBV5-1,many,.,TGCGCCAGCAGCTCCTCGCTAGGACCGGAGACCCAGTACTTC,CASSSSLGPETQYF
15,TRBJ2-2,TRBV7-9,many,.,TGTGCCAGCAGCTTTCCAGGGGTGAACACCGGGGAGCTGTTTTTT,CASSFPGVNTGELFF
16,TRBJ1-4,TRBV5-1,.,TRBD1,TGCGCCAGCAGCTTTTTTCGACAGGGGGCCGGTGAAAAACTGTTTTTT,CASSFFRQGAGEKLFF
15,TRBJ2-1,TRBV6-5,many,TRBD1,TGTGCCAGCAGTTACAGACAGGGTTTCTACAATGAGCAGTTCTTC,CASSYRQGFYNEQFF
14,TRBJ2-7,TRBV6-2/TRBV6-3,many,.,TGTGCCAGCAGTTTGCTAGCGAGATACTACGAGCAGTACTTC,CASSLLARYYEQYF
15,TRBJ2-5,TRBV30,.,.,TGTGCCTGGAACGGGCTCGGGAAGGTTAAAGAGACCCAGTACTTC,CAWNGLGKVKETQYF
15,TRBJ2-3,TRBV4-1,many,TRBD1,TGCGCCAGCAGCCGTCCCGGGACAGTTTCAGATACGCAGTATTTT,CASSRPGTVSDTQYF
12,TRBJ1-5,TRBV30,many,.,TGTGCCCTGGGGAGGGGAAATCAGCCCCAGCATTTT,CALGRGNQPQHF
15,TRBJ1-6,TRBV29-1,.,TRBD1,TGCAGCGTGAAACAGGGGAGCTCCTATAATTCACCCCTCCACTTT,CSVKQGSSYNSPLHF
13,TRBJ1-6,TRBV12-3/TRBV12-4,many,.,TGTGCCAGCAGTTTTATTGCTAATTCACCCCTCCACTTT,CASSFIANSPLHF
16,TRBJ1-1,TRBV9,many,.,TGTGCCAGCAGCCCCCAAGGGGGGCAGGGGTTGGTTGAAGCTTTCTTT,CASSPQGGQGLVEAFF
13,TRBJ2-3,TRBV7-3,many,.,TGTGCCAGCAGCTTTCTACTCACAGATACGCAGTATTTT,CASSFLLTDTQYF
14,TRBJ1-5,TRBV30,few,.,TGTGCCTGGAATCCGGGGGGAGGCAATCAGCCCCAGCATTTT,CAWNPGGGNQPQHF
13,TRBJ1-1,TRBV20-1,few,TRBD1,TGCAGTGCTAGAGTACAGGGGGTAACTGAAGCTTTCTTT,CSARVQGVTEAFF